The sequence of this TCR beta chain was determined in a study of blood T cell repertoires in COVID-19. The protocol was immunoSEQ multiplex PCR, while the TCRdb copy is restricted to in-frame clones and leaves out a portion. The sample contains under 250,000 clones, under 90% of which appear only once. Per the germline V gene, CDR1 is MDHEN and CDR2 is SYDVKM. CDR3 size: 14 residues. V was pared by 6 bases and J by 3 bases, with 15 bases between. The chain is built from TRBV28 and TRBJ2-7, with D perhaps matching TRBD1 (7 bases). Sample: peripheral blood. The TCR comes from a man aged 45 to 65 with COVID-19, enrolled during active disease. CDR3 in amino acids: CASSAGQEGYEQYF. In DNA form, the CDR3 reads TGTGCCAGCAGCGCCGGACAGGAGGGCTACGAGCAGTACTTC.